One and the same sample provided the 31 T cell receptor beta chains below, sequenced in a study of blood T cell repertoires in COVID-19. Produced via immunoSEQ multiplex PCR; TCRdb's table is partial and in-frame only. The sample records approximately 200,000 clones, less than 95% being singletons. The specimen was peripheral blood. The receptors shown here come from a man in his thirties or forties with COVID-19, enrolled during active disease.

This rearrangement joins TRBV10-1 to TRBJ2-1; 11 nucleotides agree with TRBD2. CDR1 and CDR2 from the germline V gene are WNHNN and SYGVQD (reference sequence). The CDR3 has 12 residues. V lost 6 bases and J lost 9; bases outside the gene matches: 1. Written as DNA, the CDR3 is TGCGCCAGCAGACTAGCGGGGGCTGAGCAGTTCTTC. Encoded protein: CASRLAGAEQFF.

The chain has TRBV6-2 or TRBV6-3 and TRBJ1-2; the D gene is possibly TRBD1 (6 bases). V gave up 3 bases and J gave up 6 bases, with 14 bases separating them. The CDR3 is made up of 14 amino acids. CDR1 MNHEY and CDR2 SVGEGT come from the germline V gene. CDR3 sequence: CASSYRGQLHGYTF. The CDR3 nucleotides read TGTGCCAGCAGTTATCGGGGACAATTACATGGCTACACCTTC.

The V gene is TRBV7-9, the J gene TRBJ1-1, with D unresolved. Trimming removed 5 bases at V and 1 base at J, with 8 bases between. The germline V gene encodes CDR1 SEHNR and CDR2 FQNEAQ (reference sequence). The CDR3 contains 13 residues. The CDR3 reads CASSGAGNTEAFF. DNA of the CDR3: TGTGCCAGCAGCGGCGCAGGGAACACTGAAGCTTTCTTT.

The chain links TRBV6-5 to TRBJ2-6; 7 bases fit TRBD2. This CDR3 region has 14 residues. The germline V gene has CDR1 MNHEY and CDR2 SVGAGI. The trim removed 6 bases at V and 9 bases at J, leaving 8 bases unmatched. In DNA form, the CDR3 reads TGTGCCAGCAGCCCAGGGACTACCTACAACGTCCTGACTTTC. It is translated as CASSPGTTYNVLTF.

J is TRBJ1-3 and V is TRBV16; D ambiguous. The V end lost 0 bases, the J end lost 8 bases, and 5 bases lay between the germline ends. Looked up from germline, CDR1 is KGHSY and CDR2 is FQNENV. The CDR3 totals 12 residues. DNA of the CDR3: TGTGCCAGCAGCCAATCCACGGACACCATATATTTT. It specifies CASSQSTDTIYF.

This clone was counted a single time. This chain uses TRBV2 with TRBJ2-2, with 8 bases that match TRBD2. In germline, CDR1 is SNHLY, CDR2 FYNNEI. Losses at the gene ends were 5 bases for V and 5 bases for J; bases not matched to a gene: 7. This CDR3 comprises 15 residues. The DNA for the CDR3 is TGTGCCAGCAGTTCTCCCGGGACTAGTACCGGGGAGCTGTTTTTT. Its translation: CASSSPGTSTGELFF.

The rearrangement links TRBV2 to TRBJ1-4, with TRBD1 matching 9 bases. Germline CDR1 and CDR2: SNHLY and FYNNEI. J gave up 7 bases and V 6 bases, and 3 bases lay outside the gene matches. CDR3 size: 13 residues. The CDR3 is CASRRTGVEKLFF. Here the CDR3 DNA reads TGTGCCAGCAGGAGGACAGGGGTTGAAAAACTGTTTTTT.

This chain joins TRBV30 and TRBJ2-3; D might be TRBD1 (6 bases). The CDR3 contains 14 residues. In germline, CDR1 is GTSNPN, CDR2 SVGIG (reference sequence). V lost 1 base to trimming and J lost 3 bases, with 11 bases between them. In DNA, the CDR3 is TGTGCCTGGAGTGGGCAGGGGACAACAGATACGCAGTATTTT. Translating it yields CAWSGQGTTDTQYF.

V gene TRBV28 combines with J gene TRBJ2-7; 10 bases agree with TRBD2. With 5 bases clipped from V and 3 bases from J, the junction kept 10 bases outside the gene matches. CDR1 MDHEN and CDR2 SYDVKM come from the germline V gene. The CDR3 is made up of 16 amino acids. Here the CDR3 DNA reads TGTGCCAGCAGTACCCATAGCGGGGGGCTCTTCTACGAGCAGTACTTC. This encodes CASSTHSGGLFYEQYF.

The gene calls are TRBV25-1 and TRBJ1-2; 7 bases agree with TRBD1. CDR3 length: 17 residues. The junction had 13 bases not matched to a gene; V was cut back by 1 base and J by 5 bases. Germline V gene lookup returns CDR1 MGHDK and CDR2 SYGVNS. The CDR3 loop is CASSESPRTGLEYGYTF. Here the CDR3 DNA reads TGTGCCAGCAGTGAATCCCCTCGGACAGGATTGGAGTATGGCTACACCTTC.

The chain carries TRBV6-1 and TRBJ1-5, with D perhaps TRBD1 (5 bases). This CDR3 is built from 16 residues. V lost 0 bases and J lost 6, with 15 bases in between. Germline assignment: CDR1 MNHNS and CDR2 SASEGT. CDR3 in DNA: TGTGCCAGCAGTGAAGCGCGGGTAGGGAGGGGTCAGCCCCAGCATTTT. It encodes CASSEARVGRGQPQHF.

This chain uses TRBV7-9 with TRBJ1-2; 8 nucleotides align to TRBD1. Germline-derived CDR1 and CDR2 are SEHNR and FQNEAQ (reference sequence). V shed 5 bases and J 0 bases; nucleotides not matched to a gene: 2. The CDR3 is made up of 14 amino acids. The CDR3 loop reads CASSQGAANYGYTF. The DNA of the CDR3 is TGTGCCAGCAGCCAGGGGGCAGCTAACTATGGCTACACCTTC.

J is TRBJ1-3 and V is TRBV4-1; TRBD1 matches 7 bases. Germline loops: CDR1 MGHRA, CDR2 YSYEKL. Trimming took 0 bases from V and 5 from J; bases not matched to a gene: 7. The CDR3 totals 16 residues. As DNA, the CDR3 is TGCGCCAGCAGCCAAGAAAGGACAGGTAGCAGAAACACCATATATTTT. Translation gives CASSQERTGSRNTIYF.

V usage is TRBV27 and J usage is TRBJ1-1; 7 bases map to TRBD1. There are 17 residues in the CDR3. V shed 5 bases and J 6 bases; nucleotides not matched to a gene: 18. The germline V gene encodes CDR1 MNHEY and CDR2 SMNVEV (reference sequence). CDR3 sequence: CASSTSDRVRGDPEAFF. CDR3 DNA: TGTGCCAGCAGTACGTCCGACAGGGTTCGCGGAGATCCTGAAGCTTTCTTT.

J is TRBJ2-1 and V is TRBV6-5, with no clear D. V was cut by 5 bases and J by 4 bases, with 12 bases left in between. The CDR3 spans 14 residues. The germline V gene encodes CDR1 MNHEY and CDR2 SVGAGI. This CDR3 is CASSPRVAYNEQFF. The CDR3, as DNA: TGTGCCAGCAGTCCTCGGGTGGCTTACAATGAGCAGTTCTTC.

The V gene is TRBV29-1, the J gene TRBJ1-2; D possibly corresponds to TRBD1 (5 bases). The CDR3 extends over 11 amino acids. V lost 3 bases, J lost 8 bases, and 10 bases lay in between. Per the germline V gene, CDR1 is SQVTM and CDR2 is ANQGSEA. CDR3 region: CSVDRVEGYTF. CDR3 nucleotide sequence: TGCAGCGTTGACAGGGTTGAAGGCTACACCTTC.

The genes are TRBV6-1 and TRBJ2-2; 12 bases agree with TRBD2. Germline lookup yields CDR1 MNHNS and CDR2 SASEGT. The CDR3 spans 19 residues. With 4 bases clipped from V and 3 bases from J, the junction kept 12 bases outside the gene matches. CDR3 sequence: CASSASSGGGKGDTGELFF. CDR3 nucleotides: TGTGCCAGCAGTGCGTCTAGCGGGGGGGGAAAGGGTGACACCGGGGAGCTGTTTTTT.

CDR3 amino acids: CASRQWTGDEQYF. CDR3 sequence (DNA): TGTGCCAGCAGGCAATGGACAGGGGACGAGCAGTACTTC. The V gene is TRBV7-9, the J gene TRBJ2-7; 9 bases are a match to TRBD1. Germline V lookup: CDR1 SEHNR, CDR2 FQNEAQ (reference sequence). The CDR3 consists of 13 residues. The trim removed 6 bases at V and 5 bases at J, leaving 5 bases unmatched.

The V and J genes are TRBV2 and TRBJ2-1; a weak D match, TRBD1 (6 bases). Trimming took 3 bases from V and 7 from J, leaving 13 bases between them. This CDR3 is built from 14 residues. CDR1 is SNHLY and CDR2 is FYNNEI in the germline V gene. The CDR3 DNA follows: TGTGCCAGCAGTGATTGGACAGCCGAGAATGAGCAGTTCTTC. Its protein product is CASSDWTAENEQFF.

V and J are TRBV5-4 and TRBJ1-2, with TRBD1 matching 7 bases. Trimming removed 0 bases from V and 6 bases from J; junction bases left unmatched: 5. In germline, CDR1 is SGHNT, CDR2 YYREEE (reference sequence). This CDR3 is 14 amino acids long. The CDR3 DNA follows: TGTGCCAGCAGCTTGGGACAGGGAAGCGATGGCTACACCTTC. As protein: CASSLGQGSDGYTF.

The J gene is TRBJ2-7, the V gene TRBV5-1, with TRBD1 matching 8 bases. The CDR3 is 15 amino acids. Germline loops: CDR1 SGHRS, CDR2 YFSETQ. V lost 5 bases, J lost 1 base, and 8 bases stayed unmatched. CDR3 nucleotides: TGCGCCAGCAGAGCTCCCGGGACAGGATCCTACGAGCAGTACTTC. Translated, it gives CASRAPGTGSYEQYF.

The CDR3 DNA reads TGTGCCAGCAGCTTGGTAGGACAGGGTGATGGCTACACCTTC. This encodes CASSLVGQGDGYTF. V and J are TRBV7-9 and TRBJ1-2; TRBD1 matches at 8 bases. Germline CDR1 SEHNR, CDR2 FQNEAQ (reference sequence). The V gene end was trimmed by 3 bases and the J gene end by 6 bases; junction bases not matched to a gene: 6. This CDR3 contains 14 residues. The variable domain in full, with the rest retrieved from reference TRBV7-9 and TRBJ1-2, is DTGVSQNPRHKITKRGQNVTFRCDPISEHNRLYWYRQTLGQGPEFLTYFQNEAQLEKSRLLSDRFSAERPKGSFSTLEIQRTEQGDSAMYLCASSLVGQGDGYTFGSGTRLTVV.

The V gene is TRBV19, the J gene TRBJ1-1; D gene uncertain. This CDR3 has 13 amino acids. Per germline, CDR1 LNHDA and CDR2 SQIVND (reference sequence). V was shortened by 4 bases and J by 1 base, with 7 bases between the two germline ends. For the CDR3, the DNA is TGTGCCAGTAGTACCACGAGGAACACTGAAGCTTTCTTT. Protein: CASSTTRNTEAFF. The entire variable domain, with the rest obtained from reference TRBV19 and TRBJ1-1, is as follows: DGGITQSPKYLFRKEGQNVTLSCEQNLNHDAMYWYRQDPGQGLRLIYYSQIVNDFQKGDIAEGYSVSREKKESFPLTVTSAQKNPTAFYLCASSTTRNTEAFFGQGTRLTVV.

This chain connects TRBV19 to TRBJ2-1, with TRBD2 identical over 11 bases. V shed 7 bases, J shed 8 bases, and the junction held 16 bases outside the gene matches. Germline lookup yields CDR1 LNHDA and CDR2 SQIVND (reference sequence). The length of the CDR3 is 17 residues. The CDR3 coding sequence is TGTGCCAGTATCGGAGGGACTAGCGGTGGAGAGGTCGATGAGCAGTTCTTC. It codes for CASIGGTSGGEVDEQFF.

This clone was counted once. The chain employs TRBV7-9 and TRBJ2-7; TRBD1 matches 7 bases. The CDR3 runs 16 residues. Germline assignment: CDR1 SEHNR and CDR2 FQNEAQ (reference sequence). V lost 5 bases and J lost 0; bases outside the gene matches: 10. The CDR3 DNA sequence: TGTGCCAGCAGCGGCAGCGACAGGGTTAGCTCCTACGAGCAGTACTTC. Protein sequence: CASSGSDRVSSYEQYF.

This chain joins TRBV5-1 and TRBJ2-7; possibly TRBD1 for D (5 bases). Germline V gene sequence: CDR1 SGHRS, CDR2 YFSETQ. Trimming took off 2 bases at V and 9 bases at J, with 21 bases between the two ends. The CDR3 totals 15 residues. This CDR3 is CASSFTGAFDIGQYF. The DNA of the CDR3 is TGCGCCAGCAGCTTTACTGGGGCTTTCGATATTGGGCAGTACTTC.

The CDR3 coding sequence is TGTGCCAGTAGACAGGGGCCTGGAAACACCATATATTTT. Amino acid sequence: CASRQGPGNTIYF. The chain is built from TRBV19 and TRBJ1-3, with TRBD1 matching over 7 bases. With 6 bases clipped from V and 2 bases from J, the junction kept 1 base outside the gene matches. This CDR3 is built from 13 residues. Germline lookup yields CDR1 LNHDA and CDR2 SQIVND (reference sequence). Full variable domain (remainder filled in from reference TRBV19 and TRBJ1-3): DGGITQSPKYLFRKEGQNVTLSCEQNLNHDAMYWYRQDPGQGLRLIYYSQIVNDFQKGDIAEGYSVSREKKESFPLTVTSAQKNPTAFYLCASRQGPGNTIYFGEGSWLTVV.

This chain connects TRBV9 to TRBJ1-1; 7 bases are shared with TRBD1. The CDR3 totals 13 residues. Germline CDR1 reads SGDLS; CDR2 reads YYNGEE. Losses at the gene ends were 2 bases for V and 8 bases for J; bases not matched to a gene: 6. CDR3 nucleotides: TGTGCCAGCAGCGTTTCAGGGGGTACCGAAGCTTTCTTT. As protein: CASSVSGGTEAFF.

The genes are TRBV27 and TRBJ2-2; TRBD1 might be the D (6 bases). From germline, CDR1 is MNHEY and CDR2 SMNVEV (reference sequence). This CDR3 is built from 15 residues. V was pared by 2 bases and J by 2 bases, with 9 bases between. CDR3 nucleotide sequence: TGTGCCAGCAGTTTAACAGGGTTAAACACCGGGGAGCTGTTTTTT. Translated: CASSLTGLNTGELFF.

The chain uses TRBV6-5 and TRBJ1-1; D is undetermined. This CDR3 has 14 residues. Germline CDR1 MNHEY, CDR2 SVGAGI. V dropped 6 bases and J dropped 3 bases, with 14 bases sitting between them. The CDR3 DNA reads TGTGCCAGCAGAGCCACCAGAGGTTACACTGAAGCTTTCTTT. Translating gives CASRATRGYTEAFF.

About this clone itself: At one end the junction does not follow the germline gene, possibly because of a read error. The chain recombines TRBV9 with TRBJ2-2; 14 bases are shared with TRBD2. The CDR3 runs to 15 residues. CDR1 and CDR2 from the germline V gene are SGDLS and YYNGEE. DNA of the CDR3: TGTGCCAGCAGCCCGGGACTAGCGGGGGCCGGGGGGCTGTTTTTT. It is translated as CASSPGLAGAGGLFF.